This passage covers 9 T cell receptor beta chains from one sample sequenced in a study of T cell clusters in autoimmune cytopenias. Each sample's input was around 250 ng genomic DNA, 35,000 to 40,000 genome equivalents. One tube held mixed TRB-A and TRB-B primer pools for touch-down PCR. Each CDR3 protein gets one entry in TCRdb, which reprocessed the multiplex PCR reads and gives no DNA. This listing includes 1,500 to 2,000 distinct CDR3 sequences. The sample comprised peripheral blood. These receptors all come from a human donor with an autoimmune cytopenia or autoimmune hepatitis (not recorded which).

Judged by frequency, this clonotype is medium-sized. The chain combines TRBV6-5 with TRBJ1-4; TCRdb selects TRBD1, and the lack of DNA leaves this call unchecked. This CDR3 has 14 residues. Per the germline V gene, CDR1 is MNHEY and CDR2 is SVGAGI. CDR3 sequence: CASSTRDRGVKLFF.

This clonotype ranks as medium-sized in terms of frequency. The chain has TRBV6-6 and TRBJ2-5; the D call of TRBD2 rests on TCRdb alone, since no DNA is present to check it. The CDR3 sequence is 14 residues long. Germline values: CDR1 MNHNY, CDR2 SVGAGI (reference sequence). The CDR3 here is CASSLLADKETQYF.

By frequency, this clonotype registers large. The rearrangement uses TRBV5-8 and TRBJ2-1. Per germline, CDR1 SGHTS and CDR2 YDEGEE. The length of the CDR3 is 14 residues. The CDR3 loop is CASTSIDLYNEQFF.

V usage is TRBV5-1 and J usage is TRBJ2-3; checking the TCRdb D call of TRBD1 is not possible without DNA. The germline gives CDR1 SGHRS, CDR2 YFSETQ. The CDR3 is made up of 16 amino acids. The CDR3 loop is CASSLGRAFGADTQYF.

This rearrangement joins TRBV7-2 to TRBJ1-2; TCRdb lists TRBD1, though no DNA is available to test this call. In germline, CDR1 is SGHTA, CDR2 FQGNSA. The CDR3 spans 16 residues. The CDR3 loop is CASSSYTRRDTRGYTF.

In terms of frequency, this clonotype is medium-sized. The chain couples TRBV27 to TRBJ1-3; there is no DNA to check the TCRdb D call of TRBD1. CDR1 is MNHEY and CDR2 is SMNVEV in the germline V gene (reference sequence). CDR3 length equals 15 residues. The CDR3 sequence: CASSHSDRAGNTIYF.

This clonotype registers medium-sized by frequency. V and J are TRBV20-1 and TRBJ2-3; TCRdb picks TRBD2, but there is no DNA to check that call. The CDR3 totals 15 residues. The germline gives CDR1 DFQATT, CDR2 SNEGSKA (reference sequence). The CDR3 protein is CSARDRLVGTDTQYF.

The chain uses TRBV6-5 and TRBJ2-7; TCRdb gives TRBD1 as the D gene, but with no DNA this cannot be confirmed. Looked up from germline, CDR1 is MNHEY and CDR2 is SVGAGI. The CDR3 contains 16 residues. The CDR3 loop reads CASSYPPPGWTYEQYF.

According to its frequency, this clonotype is medium-sized (0.01 to 0.1%). The chain couples TRBV29-1 to TRBJ1-1; TCRdb reports TRBD1, a call that lacks DNA to check it against. The CDR3 sequence is 15 residues long. Germline-derived CDR1 and CDR2 are SQVTM and ANQGSEA. This CDR3 is CSVDGTALGNTEAFF.